A selection of T cell receptor beta chains follows, all from one sample in a study of cytomegalovirus exposure and HLA in healthy donors. Clones were sequenced by immunoSEQ multiplex PCR, and TCRdb holds only the in-frame ones, with some missing. Here the sample spans 150,000 to 250,000 clones, around 74% being singletons. Sequencing input: PBMCs. The receptors were gathered from a girl aged 5-17 years in good health and CMV-seropositive. Both conserved end residues are part of each CDR3. D genes are given only for firm matches. Size is stated for part of the rows, as once, few or many counts, or as a class when the clone is expanded.

D gene	V gene	clone size	J gene	CDR3 length	CDR3 DNA	CDR3 protein
-	TRBV25-1	-	TRBJ2-7	15	TGTGCCAGCAGTGACCGAAGGGGGTTCGCCTACGAGCAGTACTTC	CASSDRRGFAYEQYF
-	TRBV4-3	-	TRBJ2-7	16	TGCGCCAGCAGCCAAGCTAAGGGGAACCACTCCTACGAGCAGTACTTC	CASSQAKGNHSYEQYF
-	TRBV18	once	TRBJ2-1	14	TGTGCCAGCTCACACTGGACAGATCTCAATGAGCAGTTCTTC	CASSHWTDLNEQFF
TRBD1	TRBV5-3	-	TRBJ2-3	15	TGTGCCAGAAGCTGGGGACAGGGGTGGACAGATACGCAGTATTTT	CARSWGQGWTDTQYF
TRBD1	TRBV5-6	-	TRBJ1-2	16	TGTGCCAGCAGCCCAGGGCCCGGGACAGGAGGTTATGGCTACACCTTC	CASSPGPGTGGYGYTF
TRBD1	TRBV7-9	-	TRBJ2-7	13	TGTGCCAGCAGCATCGGACAGGGGTACGAGCAGTACTTC	CASSIGQGYEQYF
TRBD1	TRBV5-1	-	TRBJ1-5	15	TGCGCCAGCAGCTTGGCAGGGGGCGCAGGTCAGCCCCAGCATTTT	CASSLAGGAGQPQHF
TRBD2	TRBV5-1	-	TRBJ2-5	16	TGCGCCAGCAGCGGGGCCTCTAGCGGGCCCGCGGGGACCCAGTACTTC	CASSGASSGPAGTQYF
TRBD1	TRBV4-1	-	TRBJ2-4	18	TGCGCCAGCAGCCAAGGTGCTGGGGCAGGGGGAGCCAAGGACATTCAGTACTTC	CASSQGAGAGGAKDIQYF
-	TRBV29-1	-	TRBJ2-7	12	TGCAGCGTTCTACAGGGTTCCTACGAGCAGTACTTC	CSVLQGSYEQYF
TRBD1	TRBV4-3	-	TRBJ2-2	16	TGCGCCAGCAGCCAAGGCCGGTACAGGGGTACCGGGGAGCTGTTTTTT	CASSQGRYRGTGELFF
TRBD1	TRBV7-2	-	TRBJ1-6	14	TGTGCCAGCAGCTTAGGACAGGGCAGATCACCCCTCCACTTT	CASSLGQGRSPLHF
TRBD1	TRBV10-3	-	TRBJ1-1	16	TGTGCCATCAGTGAACCCTCCAACGCGGGACAGGGGGAAGCTTTCTTT	CAISEPSNAGQGEAFF
TRBD2	TRBV7-2	once	TRBJ2-3	17	TGTGCCAGCAGCCCCACTGGCGGGGGGGCCCGCACAGATACGCAGTATTTT	CASSPTGGGARTDTQYF
TRBD2	TRBV4-1	-	TRBJ2-3	16	TGCGCCAGCAGCCAGATGCGGGGGGGGTTCACAGATACGCAGTATTTT	CASSQMRGGFTDTQYF
-	TRBV5-6	few	TRBJ2-7	14	TGTGCCAGCAGTTTTGCAGGCCCTTCCCACGAGCAGTACTTC	CASSFAGPSHEQYF
-	TRBV4-1	-	TRBJ1-4	15	TGCGCCAGCAGCCCCACGAGCTCAACTAATGAAAAACTGTTTTTT	CASSPTSSTNEKLFF
TRBD1	TRBV12-5	-	TRBJ1-1	18	TGTGCTAGTGGTCCCCGGACAAAACAGGGGCTAAATCGAACTGAAGCTTTCTTT	CASGPRTKQGLNRTEAFF
TRBD1	TRBV11-3	-	TRBJ2-3	16	TGTGCCAGCACCTACGGACAGGATGAGGGCACAGATACGCAGTATTTT	CASTYGQDEGTDTQYF
-	TRBV9	-	TRBJ1-1	14	TGTGCCAGCAGCGGAGGGGGTAAGAACACTGAAGCTTTCTTT	CASSGGGKNTEAFF
TRBD2	TRBV9	-	TRBJ2-5	15	TGTGCCAGCACCCTCTACGGGGGGGCTTCAGAGACCCAGTACTTC	CASTLYGGASETQYF
TRBD1	TRBV10-1	-	TRBJ2-7	14	TGCGCCAGCAGCAGCCGGGACAGATCCTACGAGCAGTACTTC	CASSSRDRSYEQYF
TRBD1	TRBV19	-	TRBJ1-1	16	TGTGCCAGTAGCTCTGGGACAGGACCCATGAACACTGAAGCTTTCTTT	CASSSGTGPMNTEAFF
TRBD2	TRBV4-3	-	TRBJ2-2	15	TGCGCCAGCAGCCAGAAGCGTCTAGCGGGGCAGCAGCTGTTTTTT	CASSQKRLAGQQLFF
TRBD2	TRBV7-2	-	TRBJ2-4	14	TGTGCCAGCAGCTTTGGACTAGCTGAGGTGATGCAGTACTTC	CASSFGLAEVMQYF
-	TRBV2	-	TRBJ2-3	15	TGTGCCAGCAGGGAGATAATGATGAGCACAGATACGCAGTATTTT	CASREIMMSTDTQYF
TRBD1	TRBV6-6	-	TRBJ1-2	13	TGTGCCAGCAGGGGCGGGACAGACTCTGGCTACACCTTC	CASRGGTDSGYTF
TRBD1	TRBV7-2	-	TRBJ2-7	15	TGTGCCAGCAGCTACGGGACAGGGGAGTCCTACGAGCAGTACTTC	CASSYGTGESYEQYF
TRBD2	TRBV5-1	-	TRBJ2-1	16	TGCGCCAGCAGCTTGGAGAGTAGCGGGCCTTACAATGAGCAGTTCTTC	CASSLESSGPYNEQFF
-	TRBV11-2	-	TRBJ2-5	14	TGTGCCAGCAGCTTAGAGGGGGCGCTCGGGACCCAGTACTTC	CASSLEGALGTQYF
-	TRBV4-2	-	TRBJ2-3	15	TGTGCCAGCAGCCCCCGGGACTCCAACACAGATACGCAGTATTTT	CASSPRDSNTDTQYF
-	TRBV6-5	-	TRBJ1-5	12	TGTGCCAGCAGGTCCCTGAATCAGCCCCAGCATTTT	CASRSLNQPQHF
-	TRBV6-6	-	TRBJ1-1	13	TGTGCCAGCAGTTACTCGAAGGGGACTGAAGCTTTCTTT	CASSYSKGTEAFF
-	TRBV29-1	-	TRBJ1-4	13	TGCAGCGTTGGGGTTAGTCGAGGTGAAAAACTGTTTTTT	CSVGVSRGEKLFF
-	TRBV7-2	few	TRBJ1-1	13	TGTGCCAGCAGGGAGGATATGAACACTGAAGCTTTCTTT	CASREDMNTEAFF
-	TRBV4-3	once	TRBJ2-7	14	TGCGCCAGCAGCCCGGAGGGGGCAGGATACGAGCAGTACTTC	CASSPEGAGYEQYF
-	TRBV5-1	-	TRBJ2-3	14	TGCGCCAGCAGCGCCGGGGGACTCACAGATACGCAGTATTTT	CASSAGGLTDTQYF
TRBD1	TRBV18	-	TRBJ2-2	16	TGTGCCAGCTCGCAGCGGACAGGGGGTTCCTCCGGGGAGCTGTTTTTT	CASSQRTGGSSGELFF
-	TRBV6-1	-	TRBJ2-3	16	TGTGCCAGCAGTGTCCGAGGGCGGGTACACACAGATACGCAGTATTTT	CASSVRGRVHTDTQYF
-	TRBV5-1	-	TRBJ1-1	13	TGCGCCAGCAGCGCGGGGACCAACACTGAAGCTTTCTTT	CASSAGTNTEAFF
TRBD2	TRBV4-3	-	TRBJ2-3	16	TGCGCCAGCAGCCGCCTAATAGCGGGGGGTTCAGATACGCAGTATTTT	CASSRLIAGGSDTQYF
-	TRBV19	-	TRBJ1-2	17	TGTGCCAGTAGTATGTTTGGGCTCTCTCGTGAAAACTATGGCTACACCTTC	CASSMFGLSRENYGYTF
TRBD1	TRBV4-3	-	TRBJ2-7	14	TGCGCCAGCAGCCCCGACAGGGCTTATGGCGAGCAGTACTTC	CASSPDRAYGEQYF
-	TRBV5-1	-	TRBJ2-1	16	TGCGCCAGCAGCTTGGAAGCGACCGTCATCTACAATGAGCAGTTCTTC	CASSLEATVIYNEQFF
-	TRBV10-1	once	TRBJ2-3	11	TGCGCCAGCAGTGAGACCGGGGCGCAGTATTTT	CASSETGAQYF
-	TRBV7-9	-	TRBJ2-7	15	TGTGCCAGCAGCTTACTCCAGGGTTTCTCCTACGAGCAGTACTTC	CASSLLQGFSYEQYF
TRBD1	TRBV15	-	TRBJ1-1	14	TGTGCCACCAGCAGTAACGAGGGGGCGACTGAAGCTTTCTTT	CATSSNEGATEAFF
-	TRBV27	-	TRBJ2-5	14	TGTGCCAGCAGATCCCAGGGGATTCAAGAGACCCAGTACTTC	CASRSQGIQETQYF
-	TRBV5-4	-	TRBJ2-2	16	TGTGCCAGCAGCTTGTCCCGTGGGTTCGGGGCCGGGGAGCTGTTTTTT	CASSLSRGFGAGELFF
-	TRBV29-1	-	TRBJ1-3	16	TGCAGCGTTGAACTGTCTAAGGAGGACTCTGGAAACACCATATATTTT	CSVELSKEDSGNTIYF
-	TRBV27	-	TRBJ1-2	14	TGTGCCAGCAGTTTATCGGCCCCCTCGAGGGGCTACACCTTC	CASSLSAPSRGYTF
-	TRBV27	-	TRBJ2-7	13	TGTGCCAGCCAGGCTAACGGGAGATACGAGCAGTACTTC	CASQANGRYEQYF
TRBD1	TRBV11-3	-	TRBJ2-7	14	TGTGCCAGCACCTTGGACAGGGCATCCTACGAGCAGTACTTC	CASTLDRASYEQYF
TRBD1	TRBV7-9	-	TRBJ2-7	16	TGTTCCAGCAGCTTAGCCCGGTGGGACAGCTCCTACGAGCAGTACTTC	CSSSLARWDSSYEQYF
-	TRBV6-5	-	TRBJ1-4	15	TGTGCCAGCAGCCCGTGGGGGGCAACTAATGAAAAACTGTTTTTT	CASSPWGATNEKLFF
TRBD2	TRBV4-1	-	TRBJ2-7	19	TGCGCCAGCAGCCAAGATCCCCTTTCTAGCGGGGGAGGAGGATACGAGCAGTACTTC	CASSQDPLSSGGGGYEQYF
TRBD2	TRBV2	-	TRBJ2-4	17	TGTGCCAGCAGTGAGCGGGGGGGCGTTTCAGCCAAAAACATTCAGTACTTC	CASSERGGVSAKNIQYF
TRBD2	TRBV5-1	-	TRBJ2-5	17	TGCGCCAGCAGCTTGGCCGCGCTAGCGGGGGGACAAGAGACCCAGTACTTC	CASSLAALAGGQETQYF
-	TRBV5-4	few	TRBJ2-2	15	TGTGCCAGCAGCTTGACTAGTCAGGTGGCCGGGGAGCTGTTTTTT	CASSLTSQVAGELFF
-	TRBV14	-	TRBJ1-2	13	TGTGCCAGCAGCCAAGCGGGAAGGGTTGGCTACACCTTC	CASSQAGRVGYTF